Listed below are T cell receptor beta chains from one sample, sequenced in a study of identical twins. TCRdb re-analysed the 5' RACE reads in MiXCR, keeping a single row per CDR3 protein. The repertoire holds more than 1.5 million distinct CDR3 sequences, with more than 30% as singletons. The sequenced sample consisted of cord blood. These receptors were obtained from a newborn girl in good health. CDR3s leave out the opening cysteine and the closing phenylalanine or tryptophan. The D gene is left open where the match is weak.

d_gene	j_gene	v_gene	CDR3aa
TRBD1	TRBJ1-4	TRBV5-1	ASGRGTAPNEKLF
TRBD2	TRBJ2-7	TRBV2	ASSRLISGSGSYEQY
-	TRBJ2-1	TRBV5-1	ASSMVRVTYNEQF
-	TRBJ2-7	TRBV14	ASSPQGPSLGEQY
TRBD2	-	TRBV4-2	ASSQTGLAVSYNEQY
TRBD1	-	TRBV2	ASSDQDRVVYEQY
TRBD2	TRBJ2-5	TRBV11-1	ASSIQAGYLETQY
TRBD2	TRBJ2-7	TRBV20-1	SAPGLAYYEQY
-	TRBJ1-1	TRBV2	ASSVRERVMSEAF
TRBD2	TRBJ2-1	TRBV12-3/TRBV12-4	ASSPPGLAVFNEQF
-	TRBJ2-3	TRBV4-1	TSQLLLGPDTQY
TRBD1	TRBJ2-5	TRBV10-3	ATGQGHYNEQY
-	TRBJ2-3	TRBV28	ASSSVLGGRRTDTQY
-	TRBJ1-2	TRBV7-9	ASSSPTVPGAPRDGYT
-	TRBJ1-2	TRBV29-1	SVEGARGGLYGYT
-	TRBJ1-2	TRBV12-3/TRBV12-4	ASSLAADLYGYT
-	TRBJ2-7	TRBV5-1	ASSLGSNEQY
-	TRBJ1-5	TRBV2	ASSGGAHSNQPQH
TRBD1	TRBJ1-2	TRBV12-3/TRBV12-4	ASSVGTVRANYGYT
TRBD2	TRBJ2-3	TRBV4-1	ASSQSGLGGDTQY
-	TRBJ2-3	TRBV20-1	SASAGGGTDTQY